This TCR beta chain comes out of a study of blood T cell repertoires in COVID-19. Seattle's cohort entered during active infection and was followed longitudinally. Original processing notes: Amplification with reference gene primers provided the estimates of nucleated cell counts. TCRdb's copy holds only in-frame clones and misses some; the assay was immunoSEQ multiplex PCR. The D gene and trimming were derived from the DNA, and the V and J assignments and clone size from that table. This sample has under 200,000 clones, with around 79% found just once. The receptor's source is a woman in her 40s with COVID-19, enrolled during active disease. Input material: peripheral blood.

The CDR3 region is CASSLVAAGNSPLHF. CDR3 nucleotide sequence: TGTGCCAGCAGCTTAGTAGCGGCGGGTAATTCACCCCTCCACTTT. The rearrangement joins TRBV7-2 to TRBJ1-6, with no clear D. The CDR3 covers 15 residues. Trimming removed 1 base at V and 6 bases at J, with 10 bases between. The germline gives CDR1 SGHTA, CDR2 FQGNSA.